This T cell receptor beta chain was sequenced for a study of vaccination and CD4 T cells after COVID-19. At the level of the study: Vaccination of participants consisted of two doses of either BNT162b2 or mRNA-1273 vaccine. Investigators took post-vaccine samples a median about 65 days after dose two, within a range of 14 to 241.

This clonotype occurred a few times. Its antigen is not known. Treatment specified: roughly ten-day PBMC culture with coronavirus spike peptide pools or control peptides (ViraFEST assay). Researchers grew the cells for nine to eleven days and then pulled out CD4+ T cells by negative selection. Germline-derived CDR1 and CDR2 are SNHLY and FYNNEI. V dropped 1 base and J dropped 0 bases, with 1 base sitting between them. The CDR3 length is 13 residues. Sequencing of the DNA from cultured CD4+ T cells was carried out with the Oncomine TCR Beta short-read assay. MiXCR, applied by TCRdb to the PCR reads, yields one record per CDR3 protein. The repertoire holds about 7,000 distinct CDR3 sequences, 60% to 70% seen once, with 22% in the top ten.

J is TRBJ1-5 and V is TRBV2, with D unclear. The receptor comes from a human donor who had recovered from COVID-19. The sequenced sample was CD4+ T cells from blood, cultured in vitro. CDR3 sequence reads: CASSEVSNQPQHF. As DNA, the CDR3 is TGTGCCAGCAGTGAAGTTAGCAATCAGCCCCAGCATTTT.